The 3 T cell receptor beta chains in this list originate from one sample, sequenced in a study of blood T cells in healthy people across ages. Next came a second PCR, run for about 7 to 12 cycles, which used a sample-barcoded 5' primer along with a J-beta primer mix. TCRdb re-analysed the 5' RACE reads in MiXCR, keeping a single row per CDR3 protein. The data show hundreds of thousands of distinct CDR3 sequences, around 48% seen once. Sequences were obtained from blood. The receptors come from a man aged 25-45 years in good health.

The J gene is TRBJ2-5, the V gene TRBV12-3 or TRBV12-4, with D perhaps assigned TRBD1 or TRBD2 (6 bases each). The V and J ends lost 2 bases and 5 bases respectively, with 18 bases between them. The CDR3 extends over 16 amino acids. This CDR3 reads CASSLPRGRGAETQYF. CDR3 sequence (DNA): TGTGCCAGCAGTTTACCCCGGGGGCGAGGGGCGGAGACCCAGTACTTC.

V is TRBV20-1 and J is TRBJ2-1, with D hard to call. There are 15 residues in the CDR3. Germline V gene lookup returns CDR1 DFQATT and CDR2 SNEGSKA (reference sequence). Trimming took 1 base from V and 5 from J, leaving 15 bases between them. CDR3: CSARVPVVAHNEQFF. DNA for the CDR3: TGCAGTGCTAGAGTACCCGTGGTGGCGCACAATGAGCAGTTCTTC.

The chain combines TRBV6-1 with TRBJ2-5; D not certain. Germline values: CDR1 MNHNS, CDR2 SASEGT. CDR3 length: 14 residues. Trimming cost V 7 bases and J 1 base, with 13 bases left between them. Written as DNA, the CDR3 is TGTGCCAGCACGTCATGGCAAGTCCAAGAGACCCAGTACTTC. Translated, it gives CASTSWQVQETQYF.